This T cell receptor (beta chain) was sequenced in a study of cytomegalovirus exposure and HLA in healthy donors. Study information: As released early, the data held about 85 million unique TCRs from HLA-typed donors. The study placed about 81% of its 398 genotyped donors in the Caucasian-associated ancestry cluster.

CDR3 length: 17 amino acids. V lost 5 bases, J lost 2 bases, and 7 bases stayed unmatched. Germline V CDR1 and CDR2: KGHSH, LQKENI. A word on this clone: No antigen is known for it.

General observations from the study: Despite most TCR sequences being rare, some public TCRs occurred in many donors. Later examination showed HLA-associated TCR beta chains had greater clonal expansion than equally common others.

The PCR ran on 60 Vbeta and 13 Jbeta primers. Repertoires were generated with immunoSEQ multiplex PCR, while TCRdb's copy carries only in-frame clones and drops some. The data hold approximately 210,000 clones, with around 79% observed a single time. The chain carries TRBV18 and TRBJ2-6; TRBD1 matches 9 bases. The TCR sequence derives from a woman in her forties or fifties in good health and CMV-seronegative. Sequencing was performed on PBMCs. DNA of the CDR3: TGTGCCAGCTCATCAAGACAGGGGGGGACTGGGGCCAACGTCCTGACTTTC. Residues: CASSSRQGGTGANVLTF.